The 22 T cell receptor beta chains given below trace back to one sample, sequenced in a study of blood T cells in healthy people across ages. Sample-barcoded 5' priming and a J-beta primer mix drove a second PCR of roughly 6 to 12 cycles. One entry per CDR3 protein, called by TCRdb with MiXCR from the 5' RACE reads. The profile shows roughly 680,000 distinct CDR3 sequences, approximately 52% of them singletons. Sequencing input: blood. The source is a woman of 80 years or more in good health.

The sample holds a few counts of this clonotype. The rearrangement joins TRBV4-2 to TRBJ2-5, with D tentatively TRBD2 (5 bases). The V end lost 0 bases, the J end lost 4 bases, and 15 bases lay between the germline ends. This CDR3 region has 16 residues. Germline assignment: CDR1 LGHNA and CDR2 YNFKEQ. The CDR3 reads CASSQEGGGSRETQYF. CDR3 DNA: TGTGCCAGCAGCCAAGAAGGAGGAGGTAGTCGAGAGACCCAGTACTTC.

On this clonotype: A read error may explain this, as a much larger clone is one base away. The V gene is TRBV7-8, the J gene TRBJ2-1, with unresolved D. CDR1 and CDR2 from the germline V gene are SGHVS and FQNEAQ. The CDR3 consists of 17 residues. V gave up 2 bases and J gave up 3 bases, with 17 bases separating them. The CDR3 DNA sequence: TGTGCCAGCAGCTTAACTCAGGTCCCTTCGGTCTACAATGAGCAGTTCTTC. Amino acid sequence: CASSLTQVPSVYNEQFF.

This clonotype was found many times. The chain couples TRBV7-3 to TRBJ2-3, with D perhaps matching TRBD1 or TRBD2 (5 bases each). Deletions cut 5 bases from V and 3 bases from J, with 15 bases between. The CDR3 contains 15 residues. The germline CDR1 and CDR2 sequences are SGHTA and FQGTGA. The CDR3 loop reads CASSPRGVVTDTQYF. The DNA of the CDR3 is TGTGCCAGCAGCCCGAGGGGAGTTGTTACAGATACGCAGTATTTT.

The genes are TRBV5-5 and TRBJ2-2, with TRBD1 as a possible D gene (5 bases). The germline gives CDR1 SGHKS, CDR2 YYEKEE (reference sequence). This CDR3 region has 12 residues. The DNA of the CDR3 is TGTGCAGCCGTAGGGGTCACCGGGGAGCTGTTTTTT. Protein sequence: CAAVGVTGELFF.

The chain recombines TRBV2 with TRBJ2-6; 7 bases are a match to TRBD1. V shed 4 bases, J shed 3 bases, and the junction held 6 bases outside the gene matches. The CDR3 covers 16 residues. Germline V CDR1 and CDR2: SNHLY, FYNNEI. The DNA for the CDR3 is TGTGCCAGCAGTGCCCGACAGGGCTATGGGGCCAACGTCCTGACTTTC. It encodes CASSARQGYGANVLTF.

This sequence joins TRBV5-1 and TRBJ2-3; D uncertain. Per germline, CDR1 SGHRS and CDR2 YFSETQ. The CDR3 is made up of 13 amino acids. Trimming cost V 3 bases and J 3 bases, with 8 bases left between them. The DNA for the CDR3 is TGCGCCAGCAGCTCGGTAGTGACAGATACGCAGTATTTT. Its translation: CASSSVVTDTQYF. The variable domain in full, with the rest retrieved from reference TRBV5-1 and TRBJ2-3, is KAGVTQTPRYLIKTRGQQVTLSCSPISGHRSVSWYQQTPGQGLQFLFEYFSETQRNKGNFPGRFSGRQFSNSRSEMNVSTLELGDSALYLCASSSVVTDTQYFGPGTRLTVL.

This clonotype was picked up many times. V gene TRBV28 combines with J gene TRBJ2-6; no clear D gene. With 0 bases removed from V and 0 bases from J, the gap between germline ends came to 9 bases. This CDR3 has 17 residues. Germline assignment: CDR1 MDHEN and CDR2 SYDVKM. In nucleotides, the CDR3 is TGTGCCAGCAGTTTATGGGCAGCTTACTCTGGGGCCAACGTCCTGACTTTC. Protein sequence: CASSLWAAYSGANVLTF.

The chain recombines TRBV18 with TRBJ2-7; 7 bases fit TRBD1. V trimming: 2 bases; J trimming: 0 bases; junction bases outside the gene matches: 7. Per the germline V gene, CDR1 is KGHSH and CDR2 is LQKENI. The CDR3 consists of 16 residues. CDR3 residues: CASSPGRTGPSYEQYF. CDR3 sequence (DNA): TGTGCCAGCTCACCAGGTAGGACAGGACCCTCCTACGAGCAGTACTTC.

The chain recombines TRBV4-2 with TRBJ2-4; 7 nucleotides line up with TRBD2. Judging by the DNA end, TRBJ2-7 fits better; the J call may be wrong. Germline loops: CDR1 LGHNA, CDR2 YNFKEQ. The CDR3 sequence is 15 residues long. The CDR3 DNA is TGTGCCAGCAGCCAAGCTAGCGGTACCAATTGCGAGCAGTACTTC. It yields the protein CASSQASGTNCEQYF.

V usage is TRBV28 and J usage is TRBJ1-5; no clear D gene. The CDR3 is 15 amino acids. V lost 3 bases to trimming and J lost 2 bases, with 11 bases between them. Germline-derived CDR1 and CDR2 are MDHEN and SYDVKM. The CDR3 nucleotides are TGTGCCAGCAGTTTGCGGGGAAACGGCAATCAGCCCCAGCATTTT. Translated: CASSLRGNGNQPQHF. Combining the CDR3 with reference TRBV28 and TRBJ1-5 gives the whole variable domain DVKVTQSSRYLVKRTGEKVFLECVQDMDHENMFWYRQDPGLGLRLIYFSYDVKMKEKGDIPEGYSVSREKKERFSLILESASTNQTSMYLCASSLRGNGNQPQHFGDGTRLSIL.

With regard to this clonotype: One end of the junction does not line up with germline, which may come from a read error. V gene TRBV7-9 combines with J gene TRBJ2-3; D perhaps matches TRBD1 (7 bases). From germline, CDR1 is SEHNR and CDR2 FQNEAQ (reference sequence). The CDR3 extends over 13 amino acids. The CDR3 loop is CASSLAGTDTRYF. The CDR3 coding sequence is TGTGCCAGCAGCCTGGCGGGGACAGATACGCGGTATTTT.

V and J are TRBV6-1 and TRBJ2-2; tentative D call: TRBD1 (5 bases). Germline values: CDR1 MNHNS, CDR2 SASEGT. Deletions cut 11 bases from V and 2 bases from J, with 12 bases between. CDR3 length: 13 amino acids. This CDR3 is CAGRQTNTGELFF. The CDR3 DNA follows: TGTGCCGGGCGACAGACAAACACCGGGGAGCTGTTTTTT.

This clonotype was seen repeatedly, ten times or more. The chain links TRBV6-2 or TRBV6-3 to TRBJ2-1, with D possibly being TRBD2 (6 bases). V lost 0 bases and J 3 bases, leaving 21 bases between the germline ends. Germline lookup yields CDR1 MNHEY and CDR2 SVGEGT. The CDR3 runs 19 residues. CDR3 nucleotide sequence: TGTGCCAGCAGTTACTCTCGCGCTAGCGCACGCCTAATCTACAATGAGCAGTTCTTC. This encodes CASSYSRASARLIYNEQFF.

Worth noting for this clonotype: A much larger clone lies one base from this, so it may be a read error. The V and J genes are TRBV7-3 and TRBJ2-1; 9 bases are shared with TRBD2. The CDR3 totals 16 residues. Germline assignment: CDR1 SGHTA and CDR2 FQGTGA. V lost 4 bases and J lost 2; bases outside the gene matches: 6. This chain's CDR3 is CASSSLAGATYNEQFF. The CDR3 DNA follows: TGTGCCAGCAGCTCATTAGCGGGAGCGACCTACAATGAGCAGTTCTTC.

CDR3: CASSVARDQETQYF. The CDR3 DNA follows: TGTGCCAGCAGTGTCGCGCGGGATCAAGAGACCCAGTACTTC. The chain has TRBV2 and TRBJ2-5, with D maybe TRBD2 (6 bases). The V end was cut by 4 bases, the J end by 2 bases, with 11 bases between. The CDR3 sequence is 14 residues long. Germline-derived CDR1 and CDR2 are SNHLY and FYNNEI.

For this clonotype: This may be a read error, as it is one base from a much larger clone. The chain recombines TRBV20-1 with TRBJ2-5; 12 nucleotides agree with TRBD2. Per germline, CDR1 DFQATT and CDR2 SNEGSKA (reference sequence). J was trimmed by 11 bases and V by 3 bases; bases with no gene match: 7. There are 13 residues in the CDR3. The CDR3 nucleotides are TGCAGTGCTAGGCCTAGCGGGAGGGATGAGCAGTACTTC. Its protein is CSARPSGRDEQYF.

This clonotype was seen many times. The chain employs TRBV7-9 and TRBJ2-7, with 7 nucleotides matching TRBD2. The CDR3 is 13 amino acids. The V and J ends lost 5 bases and 4 bases, in that order; junction bases with no gene match: 5. Germline CDR1 SEHNR, CDR2 FQNEAQ (reference sequence). The CDR3 nucleotides read TGTGCCAGCAGCAGCGGGACTGTTTACGAGCAGTACTTC. Translated: CASSSGTVYEQYF. The whole variable domain, filled in from reference TRBV7-9 and TRBJ2-7, reads DTGVSQNPRHKITKRGQNVTFRCDPISEHNRLYWYRQTLGQGPEFLTYFQNEAQLEKSRLLSDRFSAERPKGSFSTLEIQRTEQGDSAMYLCASSSGTVYEQYFGPGTRLTVT.

This clonotype has at least ten counts. The chain employs TRBV11-2 and TRBJ2-1, with 14 bases fitting TRBD2. Germline V gene data show CDR1 as SGHAT and CDR2 as FQNNGV. The CDR3 length is 20 residues. V trimming: 4 bases; J trimming: 4 bases; junction bases outside the gene matches: 15. This chain's CDR3 is CASSSGSTSGRARTYNEQFF. The CDR3 DNA is TGTGCCAGCAGCTCTGGATCGACTAGCGGGAGGGCCCGGACATACAATGAGCAGTTCTTC.

The chain links TRBV20-1 to TRBJ2-7, with a possible D match to TRBD1 (6 bases). The CDR3 contains 13 residues. With 5 bases removed from V and 0 bases from J, the gap between germline ends came to 11 bases. CDR1 and CDR2 from the germline V gene are DFQATT and SNEGSKA (reference sequence). The CDR3 bases are TGCAGTGCTCCGGGACACCGCTCCTACGAGCAGTACTTC. Translation gives CSAPGHRSYEQYF.

The chain recombines TRBV9 with TRBJ2-3; 7 bases are a match to TRBD2. The CDR3 totals 15 residues. Trimming removed 3 bases from V and 0 bases from J; junction bases left unmatched: 4. The germline V gene has CDR1 SGDLS and CDR2 YYNGEE. The CDR3 DNA reads TGTGCCAGCAGCGCACTAGCGCCTAGCACAGATACGCAGTATTTT. This codes for CASSALAPSTDTQYF. The full variable domain, completed using reference TRBV9 and TRBJ2-3, is DSGVTQTPKHLITATGQRVTLRCSPRSGDLSVYWYQQSLDQGLQFLIQYYNGEERAKGNILERFSAQQFPDLHSELNLSSLELGDSALYFCASSALAPSTDTQYFGPGTRLTVL.

Worth noting for this clonotype: This may arise from a read error, as a much more abundant clone is one base away. This rearrangement joins TRBV20-1 to TRBJ2-1; no firm D call. The CDR3 has 14 residues. Germline V gives CDR1 DFQATT, CDR2 SNEGSKA (reference sequence). The CDR3 loop is CSASLGYSHNEQFF. CDR3 DNA: TGCAGTGCTAGTTTGGGTTACTCCCACAATGAGCAGTTCTTC.

The chain couples TRBV4-1 to TRBJ1-6; D is undetermined. The CDR3 spans 11 residues. The ends were cut back, 2 bases at V and 14 bases at J, with 7 bases in the middle. The germline CDR1 and CDR2 sequences are MGHRA and YSYEKL. CDR3 sequence reads: CASSQWGSLHF. DNA of the CDR3: TGCGCCAGCAGCCAATGGGGATCCCTCCACTTT.